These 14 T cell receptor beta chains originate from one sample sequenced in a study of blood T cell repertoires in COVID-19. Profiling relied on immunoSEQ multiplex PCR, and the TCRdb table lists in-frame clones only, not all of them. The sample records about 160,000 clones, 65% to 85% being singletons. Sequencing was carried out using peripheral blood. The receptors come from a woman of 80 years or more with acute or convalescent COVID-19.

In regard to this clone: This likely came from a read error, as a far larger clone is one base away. This chain's CDR3 is CASSLSGNYNEQFF. The CDR3 DNA reads as TGTGCCAGCAGCCTTAGCGGGAACTACAATGAGCAGTTCTTC. V and J are TRBV7-9 and TRBJ2-1, with 8 positions matching TRBD2. The CDR3 has 14 amino acids. Germline-derived CDR1 and CDR2 are SEHNR and FQNEAQ (reference sequence). The V and J ends lost 5 bases and 3 bases, in that order; junction bases with no gene match: 3. The full variable domain, with the rest looked up from reference TRBV7-9 and TRBJ2-1, is DTGVSQNPRHKITKRGQNVTFRCDPISEHNRLYWYRQTLGQGPEFLTYFQNEAQLEKSRLLSDRFSAERPKGSFSTLEIQRTEQGDSAMYLCASSLSGNYNEQFFGPGTRLTVL.

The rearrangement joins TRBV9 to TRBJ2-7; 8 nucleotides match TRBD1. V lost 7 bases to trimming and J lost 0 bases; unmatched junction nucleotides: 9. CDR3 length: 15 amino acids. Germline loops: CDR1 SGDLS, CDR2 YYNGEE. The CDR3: CASSRGLVSSYEQYF. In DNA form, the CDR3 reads TGTGCCAGCTCCAGGGGGCTAGTAAGCTCCTACGAGCAGTACTTC.

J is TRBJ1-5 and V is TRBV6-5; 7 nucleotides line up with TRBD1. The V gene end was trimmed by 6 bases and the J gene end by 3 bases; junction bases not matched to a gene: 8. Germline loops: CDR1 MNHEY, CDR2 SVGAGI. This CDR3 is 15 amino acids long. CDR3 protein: CASRRTGALNQPQHF. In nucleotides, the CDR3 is TGTGCCAGCAGAAGAACAGGGGCGCTCAATCAGCCCCAGCATTTT.

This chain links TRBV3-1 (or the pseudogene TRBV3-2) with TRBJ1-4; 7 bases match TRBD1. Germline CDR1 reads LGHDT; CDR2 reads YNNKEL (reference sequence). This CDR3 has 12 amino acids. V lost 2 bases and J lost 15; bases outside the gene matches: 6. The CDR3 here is CASSQSGTEVFF. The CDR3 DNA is TGTGCCAGCAGCCAATCCGGGACAGAAGTGTTTTTT.

CDR3 protein: CASHRDTGEETQYF. The CDR3 DNA is TGTGCCAGCCACAGAGACACGGGGGAGGAGACCCAGTACTTC. V gene TRBV2 combines with J gene TRBJ2-5; tentative D call: TRBD2 (6 bases). The germline gives CDR1 SNHLY, CDR2 FYNNEI. The CDR3 sequence is 14 residues long. V lost 8 bases and J lost 5, with 18 bases in between.

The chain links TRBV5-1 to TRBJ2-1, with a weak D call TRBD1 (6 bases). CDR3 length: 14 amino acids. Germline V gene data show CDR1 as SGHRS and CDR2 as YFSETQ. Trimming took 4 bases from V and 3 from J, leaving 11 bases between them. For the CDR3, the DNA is TGCGCCAGCAGCATCGGGACAATCTACAATGAGCAGTTCTTC. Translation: CASSIGTIYNEQFF.

The CDR3 nucleotides are TGTGCCAGCAGCTCAACGGGGACCCAGTACTTC. It is translated as CASSSTGTQYF. V usage is TRBV11-2 and J usage is TRBJ2-5; D gene uncertain. This CDR3 comprises 11 residues. Trimming shortened V by 4 bases and J by 7 bases, and 7 bases separated the two germline ends. Per the germline V gene, CDR1 is SGHAT and CDR2 is FQNNGV. Using reference TRBV11-2 and TRBJ2-5 for the parts outside the CDR3, the full variable domain is EAGVAQSPRYKIIEKRQSVAFWCNPISGHATLYWYQQILGQGPKLLIQFQNNGVVDDSQLPKDRFSAERLKGVDSTLKIQPAKLEDSAVYLCASSSTGTQYFGPGTRLLVL.

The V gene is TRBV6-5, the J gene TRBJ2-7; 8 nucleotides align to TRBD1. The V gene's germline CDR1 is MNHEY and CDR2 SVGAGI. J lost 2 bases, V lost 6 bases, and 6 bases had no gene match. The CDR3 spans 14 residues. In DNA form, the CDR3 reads TGTGCCAGCAGGTACCGGGACAGGCCCTACGAGCAGTACTTC. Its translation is CASRYRDRPYEQYF.

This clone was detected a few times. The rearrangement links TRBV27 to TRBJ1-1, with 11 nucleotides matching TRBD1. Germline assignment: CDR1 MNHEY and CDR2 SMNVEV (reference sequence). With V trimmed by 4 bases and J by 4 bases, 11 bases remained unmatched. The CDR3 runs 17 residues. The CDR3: CASSSRTGGLRITEAFF. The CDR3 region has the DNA TGTGCCAGCAGTTCCCGGACAGGGGGCTTGAGGATCACTGAAGCTTTCTTT.

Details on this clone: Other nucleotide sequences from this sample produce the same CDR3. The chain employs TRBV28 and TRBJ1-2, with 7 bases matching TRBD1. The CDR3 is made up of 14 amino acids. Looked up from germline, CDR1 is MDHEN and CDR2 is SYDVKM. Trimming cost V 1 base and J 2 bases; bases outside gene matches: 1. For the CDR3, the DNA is TGTGCCAGCAGTTTATTGGGACAGAACTATGGCTACACCTTC. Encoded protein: CASSLLGQNYGYTF.

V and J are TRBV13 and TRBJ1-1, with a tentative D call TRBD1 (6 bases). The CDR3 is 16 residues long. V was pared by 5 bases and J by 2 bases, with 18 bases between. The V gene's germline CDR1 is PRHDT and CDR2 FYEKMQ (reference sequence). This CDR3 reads CASSERTVGRNTEAFF. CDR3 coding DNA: TGTGCCAGCAGCGAGAGGACAGTGGGGAGAAACACTGAAGCTTTCTTT.

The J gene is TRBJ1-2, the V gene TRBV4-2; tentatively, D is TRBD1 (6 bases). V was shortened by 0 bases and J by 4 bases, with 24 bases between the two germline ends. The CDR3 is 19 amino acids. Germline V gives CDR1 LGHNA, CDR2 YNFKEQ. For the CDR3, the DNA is TGTGCCAGCAGCCAAGATCTCCCACAGGGAACCATTCTATCCTATGGCTACACCTTC. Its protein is CASSQDLPQGTILSYGYTF.

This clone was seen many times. Here the CDR3 DNA reads TGTGCCAGCAGTTACTCGAGCGGGGGCTCCTACAATGAGCAGTTCTTC. Protein sequence: CASSYSSGGSYNEQFF. The V call is TRBV6-5, the J call TRBJ2-1, with 8 bases aligning to TRBD2. Germline CDR1 reads MNHEY; CDR2 reads SVGAGI. The CDR3 has 16 residues. Losses at the gene ends were 0 bases for V and 0 bases for J; bases not matched to a gene: 1.

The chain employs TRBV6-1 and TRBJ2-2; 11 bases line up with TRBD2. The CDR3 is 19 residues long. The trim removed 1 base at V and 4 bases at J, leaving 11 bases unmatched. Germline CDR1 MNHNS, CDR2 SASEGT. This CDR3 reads CASSEVRASGRLATGELFF. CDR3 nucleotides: TGTGCCAGCAGTGAAGTCCGGGCTAGCGGGAGGCTGGCCACCGGGGAGCTGTTTTTT.